What follows describes a single TCR beta chain. The data derive from a study of PD-L1 blockade in urothelial cancer. The protocol was immunoSEQ multiplex PCR, while the TCRdb copy is restricted to in-frame clones and leaves out a portion. The sample yields fewer than 25,000 clones, around nine tenths seen once. V lost 5 bases, J lost 7 bases, and 3 bases stayed unmatched. This CDR3 has 13 residues. Germline V gene data show CDR1 as LNHNV and CDR2 as YYDKDF (reference sequence). V usage is TRBV15 and J usage is TRBJ2-1, with 9 bases identical to TRBD2. Sequencing used PBMCs, obtained around atezolizumab (anti-PD-L1) treatment. This receptor was identified in a man aged 45-65 years with urothelial cancer. For the CDR3, the DNA is TGTGCCACCAGCGGTGGACTAGCGAATGAGCAGTTCTTC. As protein: CATSGGLANEQFF.